Following are 27 T cell receptor beta chains from one sample sequenced in a study of control samples from healthy donors and cancer patients. Generated by immunoSEQ multiplex PCR, the TCRdb table keeps only in-frame clones and is missing some. The profile shows 99,000 or so clones, 83% of them singletons. The sequencing input was blood. These receptor sequences come from a woman aged 45-59 years in good health.

This sequence joins TRBV19 and TRBJ1-1; D might be TRBD1 (5 bases). V was shortened by 2 bases and J by 1 base, with 8 bases between the two germline ends. CDR1 and CDR2 from the germline V gene are LNHDA and SQIVND (reference sequence). The CDR3 covers 14 residues. The CDR3 coding sequence is TGTGCCAGTAGTATACAGGGAGGGAACACTGAAGCTTTCTTT. Residues: CASSIQGGNTEAFF.

The chain has TRBV5-4 and TRBJ1-1; D is uncertain. V gave up 6 bases and J gave up 1 base, with 16 bases separating them. The CDR3 sequence is 15 residues long. Per the germline V gene, CDR1 is SGHNT and CDR2 is YYREEE (reference sequence). For the CDR3, the DNA is TGTGCCAGCACCCTATCGCGCTCCGCGAACACTGAAGCTTTCTTT. Amino acids: CASTLSRSANTEAFF. The variable domain in full, with the rest retrieved from reference TRBV5-4 and TRBJ1-1, is ETGVTQSPTHLIKTRGQQVTLRCSSQSGHNTVSWYQQALGQGPQFIFQYYREEENGRGNFPPRFSGLQFPNYSSELNVNALELDDSALYLCASTLSRSANTEAFFGQGTRLTVV.

The chain is built from TRBV6-5 and TRBJ2-5; D is unresolved. Germline values: CDR1 MNHEY, CDR2 SVGAGI. The CDR3 is 14 residues long. V was shortened by 1 base and J by 4 bases, with 10 bases between the two germline ends. CDR3 loop: CASSYYPSGETQYF. The CDR3 DNA follows: TGTGCCAGCAGTTACTATCCTAGTGGAGAGACCCAGTACTTC.

The V and J genes are TRBV24-1 and TRBJ1-5; D is possibly TRBD1 (6 bases). The CDR3 has 16 residues. V was pared by 4 bases and J by 6 bases, with 18 bases between. CDR1 is KGHDR and CDR2 is SFDVKD in the germline V gene. The CDR3 region has the DNA TGTGCCACCAGTGACTCCGGGACCCAAGGGGGTCAGCCCCAGCATTTT. Its translation is CATSDSGTQGGQPQHF.

The chain is built from TRBV5-1 and TRBJ1-4, with D uncertain. V was shortened by 3 bases and J by 0 bases, with 3 bases between the two germline ends. The germline V gene encodes CDR1 SGHRS and CDR2 YFSETQ. CDR3 length: 13 residues. The CDR3 reads CASSYATNEKLFF. The CDR3 nucleotides read TGCGCCAGCAGCTACGCAACTAATGAAAAACTGTTTTTT.

This chain connects TRBV4-1 to TRBJ2-1; D uncertain. Germline CDR1 is MGHRA and CDR2 is YSYEKL. CDR3 length equals 12 residues. Trimming removed 1 base from V and 9 bases from J, with 7 bases in between. The CDR3 here is CASSQARREQFF. In nucleotides, the CDR3 is TGCGCCAGCAGCCAAGCGAGGCGTGAGCAGTTCTTC.

The table lists this clone with a few counts. The chain links TRBV15 to TRBJ1-1; D not certain. The CDR3 runs 16 residues. The ends were cut back, 3 bases at V and 1 base at J, with 15 bases in the middle. Germline CDR1 reads LNHNV; CDR2 reads YYDKDF (reference sequence). CDR3 sequence: CATSRAVTLRNTEAFF. The CDR3 bases are TGTGCCACCAGCAGGGCAGTGACGTTAAGGAACACTGAAGCTTTCTTT.

The gene calls are TRBV4-2 and TRBJ2-1; D gene uncertain. Trimming took 2 bases from V and 4 from J, leaving 3 bases between them. Germline CDR1 reads LGHNA; CDR2 reads YNFKEQ. This CDR3 has 12 amino acids. Here the CDR3 reads CASSQQYNEQFF. The CDR3 region has the DNA TGTGCCAGCAGCCAACAGTACAATGAGCAGTTCTTC.

This clone was observed a handful of times. V usage is TRBV12-3 or TRBV12-4 and J usage is TRBJ1-3, with D maybe TRBD1 (6 bases). Trimming shortened V by 5 bases and J by 4 bases, and 9 bases separated the two germline ends. This CDR3 spans 13 amino acids. The CDR3 DNA follows: TGTGCCAGCAGTACTACAGGGGGAAACACCATATATTTT. Amino acids: CASSTTGGNTIYF.

Only one count was recorded for this clone. This sequence joins TRBV11-3 and TRBJ2-3; D gene unclear. Trimming removed 5 bases at V and 7 bases at J, with 13 bases between. The germline gives CDR1 SGHNT, CDR2 YENEEA. This CDR3 is 13 amino acids long. The CDR3: CASSRLELNTQYF. As DNA, the CDR3 is TGTGCCAGCAGCCGCCTCGAGTTGAATACGCAGTATTTT.

The chain is built from TRBV29-1 and TRBJ1-1; D may be TRBD1 (6 bases). Trimming stripped 4 bases from V and 7 bases from J, with 13 bases between. This CDR3 comprises 12 residues. CDR1 is SQVTM, CDR2 ANQGSEA, per germline. CDR3 nucleotide sequence: TGCAGCGTTGGTTCAGGGGTCGGTGAAGCTTTCTTT. Translated, it gives CSVGSGVGEAFF. The full variable domain, in which reference TRBV29-1 and TRBJ1-1 provide the parts outside the CDR3, is SAVISQKPSRDICQRGTSLTIQCQVDSQVTMMFWYRQQPGQSLTLIATANQGSEATYESGFVIDKFPISRPNLTFSTLTVSNMSPEDSSIYLCSVGSGVGEAFFGQGTRLTVV.

The V and J genes are TRBV4-1 and TRBJ2-7; D is ambiguous. Germline V gives CDR1 MGHRA, CDR2 YSYEKL. V gave up 3 bases and J gave up 1 base, with 7 bases separating them. This CDR3 spans 13 amino acids. The CDR3 coding sequence is TGCGCCAGCAGCCAGACCCGTTCCTACGAGCAGTACTTC. Amino acid sequence: CASSQTRSYEQYF.

The chain employs TRBV6-6 and TRBJ2-7; 7 positions agree with TRBD1. Germline CDR1 MNHNY, CDR2 SVGAGI (reference sequence). CDR3 length: 15 amino acids. V dropped 3 bases and J dropped 5; count of bases not matched to a gene: 10. Written as DNA, the CDR3 is TGTGCCAGCAGTTATACCGGGACAGCCGCCGACGAGCAGTACTTC. Protein: CASSYTGTAADEQYF.

J is TRBJ2-2 and V is TRBV7-8, with 12 nucleotides matching TRBD2. Germline lookup yields CDR1 SGHVS and CDR2 FQNEAQ. With 6 bases clipped from V and 0 bases from J, the junction kept 5 bases outside the gene matches. This CDR3 region has 17 residues. The CDR3 region is CASSRTSGTANTGELFF. CDR3 nucleotide sequence: TGTGCCAGCAGTAGGACTAGCGGGACCGCGAACACCGGGGAGCTGTTTTTT.

The V and J genes are TRBV14 and TRBJ1-2, with D possibly matching TRBD1 (5 bases). The CDR3 covers 13 residues. V dropped 1 base and J dropped 5 bases, with 8 bases sitting between them. Germline CDR1 and CDR2: SGHDN and FVKESK. This CDR3 reads CASSQAGEYGYTF. The CDR3 DNA is TGTGCCAGCAGCCAAGCGGGGGAATATGGCTACACCTTC.

For the CDR3, the DNA is TGTGCCATCAGTGATTTGGGGGGCTCTGGCAATCAGCCCCAGCATTTT. It is translated as CAISDLGGSGNQPQHF. The chain has TRBV10-3 and TRBJ1-5, with a weak D call TRBD1 (6 bases). The ends were cut back, 3 bases at V and 2 bases at J, with 14 bases in the middle. The germline gives CDR1 ENHRY, CDR2 SYGVKD. The CDR3 is 16 amino acids.

V gene TRBV7-2 combines with J gene TRBJ2-1, with 9 positions matching TRBD2. The length of the CDR3 is 15 residues. The junction had 6 bases not matched to a gene; V was cut back by 5 bases and J by 4 bases. CDR1 is SGHTA and CDR2 is FQGNSA in the germline V gene. The CDR3 DNA is TGTGCCAGCAGCCTTAGCGGGAGTGCGTACAATGAGCAGTTCTTC. Encoded protein: CASSLSGSAYNEQFF.

This chain links TRBV11-2 with TRBJ2-3; D not certain. The germline gives CDR1 SGHAT, CDR2 FQNNGV. This CDR3 has 11 residues. Trimming shortened V by 5 bases and J by 6 bases, and 6 bases separated the two germline ends. Here the CDR3 DNA reads TGTGCCAGCAGCAGAGCGGATACGCAGTATTTT. This sequence encodes CASSRADTQYF.

The V and J genes are TRBV23-1 and TRBJ2-7, with D unclear. TRBV23-1 belongs to the ORF category, with a function that is uncertain. V was shortened by 0 bases and J by 4 bases, with 10 bases between the two germline ends. The CDR3 spans 14 residues. The CDR3 sequence is CASSQSETLYEQYF. In nucleotides, the CDR3 is TGCGCCAGCAGTCAATCGGAGACCCTATACGAGCAGTACTTC.

This clone was seen once. V is TRBV6-4 and J is TRBJ2-4; D ambiguous. Germline V lookup: CDR1 MRHNA, CDR2 SNTAGT. With 3 bases removed from V and 1 base from J, the gap between germline ends came to 4 bases. The CDR3 totals 13 residues. DNA for the CDR3: TGTGCCAGCAGTGAGGGGGCCAAAAACATTCAGTACTTC. It encodes CASSEGAKNIQYF.

The rearrangement uses TRBV12-3 or TRBV12-4 and TRBJ1-2, with unresolved D. This CDR3 is built from 13 residues. The ends were cut back, 4 bases at V and 0 bases at J, with 6 bases in the middle. DNA of the CDR3: TGTGCCAGCAGTTCACCCCCTAACTATGGCTACACCTTC. This translates into CASSSPPNYGYTF.

The rearrangement joins TRBV4-3 to TRBJ2-3; 9 nucleotides match TRBD1. Germline trimming cut 4 bases from V and 3 bases from J; bases unmatched to any gene: 8. CDR1 LGHNA and CDR2 YSLEER come from the germline V gene. The CDR3 totals 16 residues. The chain's CDR3 is CASSLMTGGWTDTQYF. DNA of the CDR3: TGCGCCAGCAGCCTTATGACAGGGGGTTGGACAGATACGCAGTATTTT.

This chain links TRBV6-5 with TRBJ1-6; the D is unclear. This CDR3 spans 14 amino acids. Per germline, CDR1 MNHEY and CDR2 SVGAGI. V lost 6 bases to trimming and J lost 8 bases, with 14 bases between them. Here the CDR3 DNA reads TGTGCCAGCAGGGTCAGCGGGGAGGATTCACCCCTCCACTTT. Amino acid sequence: CASRVSGEDSPLHF.

The rearrangement links TRBV28 to TRBJ1-5; D is unclear. V lost 2 bases, J lost 11 bases, and 13 bases lay in between. This CDR3 has 13 amino acids. Germline CDR1 is MDHEN and CDR2 is SYDVKM. The chain's CDR3 is CASSLNVERAQHF. CDR3 nucleotide sequence: TGTGCCAGCAGTTTAAATGTTGAGAGGGCCCAGCATTTT.

This clone was found once. Here the CDR3 DNA reads TGTGCCAGCAGCTATCCTAGCGGGAGAACTGAGACCCAGTACTTC. Protein sequence: CASSYPSGRTETQYF. The chain links TRBV7-2 to TRBJ2-5; 10 bases line up with TRBD2. This CDR3 has 15 residues. J was trimmed by 5 bases and V by 4 bases; bases with no gene match: 7. The germline V gene encodes CDR1 SGHTA and CDR2 FQGNSA.

The rearrangement links TRBV19 to TRBJ2-5, with 7 bases that match TRBD1. V shed 4 bases and J 3 bases; nucleotides not matched to a gene: 8. This CDR3 is built from 15 residues. Germline lookup yields CDR1 LNHDA and CDR2 SQIVND (reference sequence). The CDR3 loop reads CASSTDTGTEETQYF. DNA of the CDR3: TGTGCCAGTAGTACGGACACCGGGACAGAAGAGACCCAGTACTTC.

This clone was observed once. This rearrangement joins TRBV4-1 to TRBJ1-4; 8 bases are shared with TRBD1. CDR3 length: 14 residues. Looked up from germline, CDR1 is MGHRA and CDR2 is YSYEKL. V gave up 3 bases and J gave up 6 bases; unmatched junction bases: 3. CDR3 loop: CASSHPDRDEKLFF. DNA for the CDR3: TGCGCCAGCAGCCATCCGGACAGGGATGAAAAACTGTTTTTT.